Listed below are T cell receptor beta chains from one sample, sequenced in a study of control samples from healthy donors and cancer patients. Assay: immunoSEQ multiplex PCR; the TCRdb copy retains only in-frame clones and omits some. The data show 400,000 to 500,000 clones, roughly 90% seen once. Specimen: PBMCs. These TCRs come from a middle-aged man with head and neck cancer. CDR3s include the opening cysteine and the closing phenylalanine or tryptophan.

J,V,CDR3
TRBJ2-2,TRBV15,CATSRDGTSAYTGELFF
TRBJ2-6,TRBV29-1,CSVEVSGANVLTF
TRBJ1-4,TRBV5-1,CASSDGDRDVAKLFF
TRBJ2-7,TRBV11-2,CASRIRITSAYDEQYF
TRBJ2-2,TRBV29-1,CSVGRDTGELFF
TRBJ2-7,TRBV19,CASSLGAGAGWEQYF
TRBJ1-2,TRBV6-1,CASSEGGDRSYGYTF
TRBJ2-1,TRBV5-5,CASSREPLAGNNEQFF
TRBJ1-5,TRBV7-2,CASSLLTNQPQHF
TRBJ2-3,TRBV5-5,CASSATWSTDTQYF
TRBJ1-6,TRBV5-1,CASSPDLGGAHNSPLHF
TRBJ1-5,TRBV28,CASSLMGGWGNQPQHF
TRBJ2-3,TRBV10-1,CASSNFSTARDTQYF
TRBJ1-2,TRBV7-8,CASSLMGQGADGYTF
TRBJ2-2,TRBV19,CASKSGARNTGELFF
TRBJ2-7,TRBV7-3,CASSPGLAGAEQYF
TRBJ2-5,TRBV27,CASSLRRTDSKETQYF
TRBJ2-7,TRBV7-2,CASSLALSFRPQGEGEQYF
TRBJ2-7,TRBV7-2,CASSVGTGSTYEQYF
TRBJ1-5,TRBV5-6,CASSLGGGYQPQHF
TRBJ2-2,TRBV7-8,CASSLGLITGELFF
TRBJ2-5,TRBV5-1,CASSLEASPRLETQYF
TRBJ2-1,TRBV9,CASSVELAGGHSYNEQFF
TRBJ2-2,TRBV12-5,CASGTSRGTGELFF
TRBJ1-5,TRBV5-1,CASRRGTGDQPQHF
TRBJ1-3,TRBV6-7,CASSYRAGMIGNTIYF
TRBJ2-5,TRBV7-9,CASRRGSLQETQYF
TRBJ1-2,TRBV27,CASSAPGQTLSGYTF
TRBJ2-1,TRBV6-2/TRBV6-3,CASSYSSSGGNEQFF